A single TCR beta chain is shown here with its context. This clonotype was observed at least ten times. The specificity of this receptor is unknown. Qualities for individual bases were not recorded, and no much larger clone is one base off. The library was obtained by RACE. Sequencing was performed on a NextSeq 500. During library preparation, unique molecular identifiers were attached to individual cDNA molecules so that TCRs could be counted quantitatively and reproducibly. For every blood RNA sample, sequencing covered both the TCR alpha and TCR beta chains. The source study handled its data this way. A median of roughly 99,000 TCRs per sample was observed, with a range of roughly 20,000 to 750,000. The Decombinator software suite was used to annotate V, J and CDR3 in the TCR reads. To make PS versus PT1 abundance plots, every sample was subsampled to the same number of TCRs (28,000). Expanded TCRs were defined as absent before sensitization and observed at least eight times at the 2-week time point. The public reads were run again by TCRdb, first through fastp at Q25 and then through MiXCR, and only productive beta chains were kept. Each entry is one CDR3 protein sequence, shown with its most common DNA and genes. TCRdb, rather than the study authors, made the V and J calls. Here the sample has about 120,000 distinct CDR3 sequences; roughly 15% occur a single time. The biggest ten clones account for about 0.9% of the sample.

Via the germline V gene, CDR1 is SGHVS and CDR2 FQNEAQ. Trimming removed 0 bases from V and 6 bases from J, leaving 8 bases between the germline ends. Inclusive of the bounding cysteine and phenylalanine, the CDR3 is 13 residues long. Only CDR3 DNA is held: 39 bases, read in frame from base 1. These data belong to a study of human T cells and chemical hapten exposure listed by TCRdb under 2021. About the full investigation: For sensitization, 2% DPC in acetone was applied to a 2 cm by 2 cm area of upper inner arm skin. Most of the patients in the cohort were female, and the cohort covered alopecia areata with under or over 50% scalp involvement, alopecia totalis and alopecia universalis. Patch testing was done on the upper back using Finn chambers containing 0.01% DPC, and results were scored after 6 days according to International Contact Dermatitis Research Group standards. Weekly therapeutic DPC doses were additionally applied to the scalp of patients throughout the roughly 24-week study period. This study followed changes in the peripheral blood TCR repertoire in vivo during primary and secondary sensitization of alopecia patients to the hapten diphenylcyclopropenone (DPC). Libraries were pooled for sequencing, and per-sample TCR yields varied mainly because of small differences in library volumes within the pool. Roughly 30 alopecia patients provided blood for TCR sequencing at one to four time points (pre-sensitization, 2, 6 and 24 weeks). Blood samples were taken from patients before sensitization (week 0) and then at 2, 6 and about 24 weeks after DPC sensitization.

The sample's time point, from its label and the paper: patch test 1, 2 weeks after DPC sensitization. The meaning of the sample's treatment or condition label: therapeutic diphenylcyclopropenone sensitization with weekly scalp DPC. At each patch-test visit, blood was drawn before the patch test was applied. To be eligible, patients had to be aged 18 to 70, diagnosed with alopecia and judged suitable for DPC therapy, while pregnant patients were excluded. Total RNA was extracted from unfractionated whole blood collected in Tempus Blood RNA tubes. Summary of the overall study and its limitations: The number of PT1 expanded TCRs positively correlated with patch test score, significant at thresholds 8, 16 and 32 but not 4. Repeated subsampling changed both the strength of the expansion versus patch-test correlation and the threshold at which the correlation became significant. Significantly more large CDR3 similarity clusters were formed by expanded TCRs than by pre-sensitization or healthy control sets, consistent with antigen-driven responses. All patients had alopecia, a presumed autoimmune disease, so their immune response might differ from that of healthy individuals. The number of TCRs above 1 in 1000 frequency did not change with DPC sensitization; there was no evidence of global repertoire structure alterations.

The sequences come from whole blood, collected in connection with sensitization to the hapten diphenylcyclopropenone (DPC). The receptor's source is a man between 18 and 35 years old with alopecia areata. Some clones in this sample may be carry-over from other donors' samples. Recombination joined TRBV7-8 with TRBJ1-1; confidence is insufficient to name the D gene. This receptor carries the CDR3 CASSLAIGAEAFF. The DNA sequence is TGTGCCAGCAGCTTAGCGATAGGAGCTGAAGCTTTCTTT.